The 28 T cell receptor beta chains reported below all come from one sample, sequenced in a study of beta chain features in type 1 diabetes. Study observations and caveats: TCRB CDR3s were moderately but significantly shorter in Type 1 diabetes patients in all four CD4+ subsets.

Sequencing targeted expressed TCRB transcripts, as all isolated RNA had been reverse transcribed. TCRdb's table, derived via immunoSEQ multiplex PCR, lists solely in-frame clones and lacks some. This sample carries approximately 170,000 clones, approximately 8.1% of them seen once, and the ten largest clones take roughly 0.46%. For these receptors, no antigen is known. Sequencing input: central memory CD4+ T cells from blood. The receptors here all came from a man younger than 35 with type 1 diabetes.

The table lists this clone with a few counts. The CDR3 sequence: CASSVGRGADTQYF. The CDR3 bases are TGTGCCAGCAGCGTCGGGAGAGGGGCAGATACGCAGTATTTT. V is TRBV9 and J is TRBJ2-3; tentative D call: TRBD2 (6 bases). Germline V gives CDR1 SGDLS, CDR2 YYNGEE. The V end lost 2 bases, the J end lost 4 bases, and 11 bases lay between the germline ends. CDR3 length: 14 residues. The full variable domain, its missing parts supplied by reference TRBV9 and TRBJ2-3, is DSGVTQTPKHLITATGQRVTLRCSPRSGDLSVYWYQQSLDQGLQFLIQYYNGEERAKGNILERFSAQQFPDLHSELNLSSLELGDSALYFCASSVGRGADTQYFGPGTRLTVL.

This clone came up a few times. This sequence joins TRBV5-1 and TRBJ2-3; D is unclear. This CDR3 is built from 13 residues. Germline V CDR1 and CDR2: SGHRS, YFSETQ. V lost 2 bases and J 4 bases, leaving 8 bases between the germline ends. The CDR3 loop reads CASSFQSADTQYF. As DNA, the CDR3 is TGCGCCAGCAGCTTTCAAAGCGCAGATACGCAGTATTTT.

This clone was picked up a small number of times. The rearrangement links TRBV30 to TRBJ1-5; 8 nucleotides match TRBD1. The CDR3 has 15 residues. The junction had 6 bases not matched to a gene; V was cut back by 3 bases and J by 2 bases. The germline V gene has CDR1 GTSNPN and CDR2 SVGIG (reference sequence). CDR3 sequence reads: CAWRHPDRGNQPQHF. The CDR3 bases are TGTGCCTGGAGACATCCGGACAGGGGCAATCAGCCCCAGCATTTT.

This sequence joins TRBV5-1 and TRBJ2-5; D not certain. V was pared by 0 bases and J by 5 bases, with 8 bases between. Looked up from germline, CDR1 is SGHRS and CDR2 is YFSETQ. CDR3 length: 13 residues. The CDR3 is CASSLGRMETQYF. CDR3 DNA: TGCGCCAGCAGCTTGGGGAGAATGGAGACCCAGTACTTC.

Only a few counts were recorded for this clone. This chain connects TRBV6-6 to TRBJ1-5; maybe TRBD1 (6 bases). Looked up from germline, CDR1 is MNHNY and CDR2 is SVGAGI (reference sequence). The CDR3 sequence is 14 residues long. V dropped 5 bases and J dropped 2 bases, with 10 bases sitting between them. The CDR3 protein is CASSHGQRNQPQHF. In DNA, the CDR3 is TGTGCCAGCAGTCACGGACAGCGCAATCAGCCCCAGCATTTT.

This clone was found a few times. The V call is TRBV30, the J call TRBJ1-1; D is possibly TRBD1 (6 bases). The CDR3 contains 13 residues. Germline V gene data show CDR1 as GTSNPN and CDR2 as SVGIG (reference sequence). The ends were cut back, 0 bases at V and 1 base at J, with 6 bases in the middle. Written as DNA, the CDR3 is TGTGCCTGGAGTGTAGGGGGGAACACTGAAGCTTTCTTT. Protein sequence: CAWSVGGNTEAFF.

For this clone: In the same sample, other DNA sequences code for this CDR3. This chain connects TRBV28 to TRBJ2-7; 7 nucleotides align to TRBD1. This CDR3 has 13 residues. V lost 6 bases to trimming and J lost 2 bases; unmatched junction nucleotides: 4. The V gene's germline CDR1 is MDHEN and CDR2 SYDVKM. CDR3 in DNA: TGTGCCAGCAGCCCGGGACAGACCTACGAGCAGTACTTC. It specifies CASSPGQTYEQYF.

The chain recombines TRBV11-2 with TRBJ2-3, with D possibly TRBD2 on 5 matching bases. The germline V gene has CDR1 SGHAT and CDR2 FQNNGV. The CDR3 is 13 residues long. Trimming left V 3 bases short and J 11 bases short, with 15 bases between. The CDR3 spells CASSFSGRRGQYF. DNA for the CDR3: TGTGCCAGCAGCTTCAGCGGACGCCGGGGGCAGTATTTT.

The chain is built from TRBV18 and TRBJ2-4; perhaps TRBD1 as D (6 bases). CDR3 length equals 14 residues. Germline CDR1 is KGHSH and CDR2 is LQKENI. V lost 5 bases and J 3 bases, leaving 11 bases between the germline ends. The CDR3: CASSVQGSKNIQYF. The DNA of the CDR3 is TGTGCCAGCTCAGTACAGGGAAGCAAAAACATTCAGTACTTC.

Only a few counts were recorded for this clone. The rearrangement links TRBV2 to TRBJ2-7; 8 nucleotides match TRBD2. Trimming at V came to 8 bases and at J to 3 bases, leaving 3 bases not matched to a gene. CDR1 and CDR2 from the germline V gene are SNHLY and FYNNEI. The CDR3 totals 12 residues. Written as DNA, the CDR3 is TGTGCCAGCGGTACTAGCGGCTACGAGCAGTACTTC. Translated, it gives CASGTSGYEQYF. Supplemented by reference TRBV2 and TRBJ2-7, the full variable domain reads EPEVTQTPSHQVTQMGQEVILRCVPISNHLYFYWYRQILGQKVEFLVSFYNNEISEKSEIFDDQFSVERPDGSNFTLKIRSTKLEDSAMYFCASGTSGYEQYFGPGTRLTVT.

This clone was seen once. The chain combines TRBV9 with TRBJ2-5; D not resolved. The CDR3 runs to 15 residues. The V and J ends lost 0 bases and 4 bases respectively, with 13 bases between them. Germline lookup yields CDR1 SGDLS and CDR2 YYNGEE. CDR3 sequence reads: CASSVAGSLGETQYF. The CDR3 DNA sequence: TGTGCCAGCAGCGTAGCTGGTAGCTTAGGAGAGACCCAGTACTTC.

The chain uses TRBV28 and TRBJ1-2; the D gene is possibly TRBD1 (6 bases). The CDR3 loop spans 13 amino acids. V was shortened by 6 bases and J by 4 bases, with 12 bases between the two germline ends. Germline loops: CDR1 MDHEN, CDR2 SYDVKM. CDR3 residues: CASSPDRSYGYTF. The CDR3 DNA reads as TGTGCCAGCAGCCCTGACAGGAGCTATGGCTACACCTTC.

This clone was detected a few times. The chain links TRBV19 to TRBJ2-1, with D maybe TRBD2 (7 bases). Germline-derived CDR1 and CDR2 are LNHDA and SQIVND (reference sequence). The V and J ends lost 0 bases and 2 bases respectively, with 11 bases between them. The CDR3 runs to 16 residues. CDR3 protein: CASSIEAGAPYNEQFF. The CDR3 DNA is TGTGCCAGTAGTATAGAGGCGGGGGCCCCCTACAATGAGCAGTTCTTC.

The chain recombines TRBV2 with TRBJ2-5; possibly TRBD2 for D (5 bases). Germline CDR1 is SNHLY and CDR2 is FYNNEI. Deletions cut 8 bases from V and 5 bases from J, with 15 bases between. The CDR3 is 13 amino acids. CDR3 sequence: CASAVVARETQYF. The DNA of the CDR3 is TGTGCCAGCGCGGTGGTAGCGAGGGAGACCCAGTACTTC.

The chain carries TRBV29-1 and TRBJ2-7; D is possibly TRBD1 (5 bases). This CDR3 comprises 13 residues. The V gene's germline CDR1 is SQVTM and CDR2 ANQGSEA. The ends were cut back, 4 bases at V and 2 bases at J, with 12 bases in the middle. In nucleotides, the CDR3 is TGCAGCGTTGGGGGCATAATGGCCTACGAGCAGTACTTC. Translation: CSVGGIMAYEQYF.

This clone was picked up a small number of times. CDR3 residues: CASSSPSSGRSTNEQFF. CDR3 nucleotide sequence: TGTGCCAGCAGTTCCCCATCTAGCGGGAGAAGCACTAATGAGCAGTTCTTC. The chain joins TRBV28 to TRBJ2-1, with 10 nucleotides matching TRBD2. V was clipped by 4 bases and J by 7 bases; unmatched bases: 13. This CDR3 is built from 17 residues. Germline CDR1 MDHEN, CDR2 SYDVKM. Using reference TRBV28 and TRBJ2-1 for the parts outside the CDR3, the full variable domain is DVKVTQSSRYLVKRTGEKVFLECVQDMDHENMFWYRQDPGLGLRLIYFSYDVKMKEKGDIPEGYSVSREKKERFSLILESASTNQTSMYLCASSSPSSGRSTNEQFFGPGTRLTVL.

The chain uses TRBV4-1 and TRBJ2-1; possibly TRBD1 for D (6 bases). This CDR3 has 14 residues. Germline V gives CDR1 MGHRA, CDR2 YSYEKL. The V and J ends lost 4 bases and 7 bases respectively, with 14 bases between them. The DNA of the CDR3 is TGCGCCAGCAGCCCCCCGACAGGACCTAATGAGCAGTTCTTC. Translation gives CASSPPTGPNEQFF.

The chain joins TRBV30 to TRBJ1-4, with 7 bases lining up with TRBD1. Germline assignment: CDR1 GTSNPN and CDR2 SVGIG (reference sequence). This CDR3 spans 14 amino acids. Losses at the gene ends were 0 bases for V and 7 bases for J; bases not matched to a gene: 5. This chain's CDR3 is CAWSVKGAGEKLFF. Written as DNA, the CDR3 is TGTGCCTGGAGTGTGAAGGGGGCGGGTGAAAAACTGTTTTTT.

This chain connects TRBV7-6 to TRBJ2-3, with D tentatively TRBD2 (6 bases). Germline V lookup: CDR1 SGHVS, CDR2 FNYEAQ. This CDR3 contains 15 residues. With 1 base removed from V and 1 base from J, the gap between germline ends came to 9 bases. Here the CDR3 reads CASSLDAGRTDTQYF. The DNA of the CDR3 is TGTGCCAGCAGCTTAGATGCGGGACGCACAGATACGCAGTATTTT.

Points on this clone: This sample also contains other DNA sequences that code for the same CDR3. This chain connects TRBV7-6 to TRBJ1-2, with D perhaps TRBD1 (6 bases). The CDR3 covers 13 residues. V shed 5 bases and J shed 2 bases, with 9 bases lying between them. Germline CDR1 SGHVS, CDR2 FNYEAQ. The DNA of the CDR3 is TGTGCCAGCAGCCCAACAGGGAACTATGGCTACACCTTC. It specifies CASSPTGNYGYTF.

This clone has more than one count but fewer than ten. The V call is TRBV7-2, the J call TRBJ2-5; 7 bases align to TRBD2. Trimming took 5 bases from V and 9 from J; bases not matched to a gene: 18. This CDR3 is 16 amino acids long. The germline gives CDR1 SGHTA, CDR2 FQGNSA. The CDR3 here is CASSPPWGGGPSAQYF. The CDR3, as DNA: TGTGCCAGCAGCCCCCCTTGGGGCGGGGGTCCTTCGGCCCAGTACTTC.

In its sample, this clone was seen a few times. The rearrangement joins TRBV18 to TRBJ2-3; D might be TRBD1 (5 bases). The V and J ends lost 2 bases and 1 base respectively, with 10 bases between them. The V gene's germline CDR1 is KGHSH and CDR2 LQKENI. The CDR3 totals 15 residues. CDR3 coding DNA: TGTGCCAGCTCACCAAGACCCAGGGGCACAGATACGCAGTATTTT. Its protein is CASSPRPRGTDTQYF.

This chain joins TRBV30 and TRBJ1-5; TRBD1 is a possible D gene (6 bases). Germline-derived CDR1 and CDR2 are GTSNPN and SVGIG (reference sequence). This CDR3 comprises 17 residues. Trimming cost V 4 bases and J 4 bases, with 23 bases left between them. The CDR3 sequence: CAWTILQGRFANQPQHF. DNA for the CDR3: TGTGCCTGGACTATACTCCAGGGGAGATTCGCAAATCAGCCCCAGCATTTT.

This clone has a handful of counts. The chain employs TRBV7-2 and TRBJ2-5; D unresolved. The germline V gene has CDR1 SGHTA and CDR2 FQGNSA. The V gene lost 5 bases and the J gene lost 5 bases, with 9 bases spanning the gap. The CDR3 runs to 12 residues. CDR3 DNA sequence: TGTGCCAGCAGCCTATCCAGGGAGACCCAGTACTTC. Protein product: CASSLSRETQYF.

This clone was detected ten times or more. The CDR3 nucleotides read TGCGCCAGCAATCCAGGACAGGGAGCTAACTATGGCTACACCTTC. Protein sequence: CASNPGQGANYGYTF. V and J are TRBV10-2 and TRBJ1-2; 8 bases line up with TRBD1. CDR3 length equals 15 residues. Germline V CDR1 and CDR2: WSHSY, SAAADI. With V trimmed by 7 bases and J by 0 bases, 7 bases remained unmatched.

This clone was detected only a few times. The rearrangement joins TRBV7-2 to TRBJ2-3; tentatively, D is TRBD2 (6 bases). The ends were cut back, 3 bases at V and 2 bases at J, with 9 bases in the middle. Germline lookup yields CDR1 SGHTA and CDR2 FQGNSA. CDR3 length equals 14 residues. The CDR3 sequence: CASSLGLLTDTQYF. The CDR3 DNA reads TGTGCCAGCAGCTTGGGACTTCTCACAGATACGCAGTATTTT.

This sequence joins TRBV30 and TRBJ2-2; 7 bases fit TRBD2. After removal of 5 bases from V and 3 bases from J, the junction contained 6 bases not matched to a gene. Germline CDR1 reads GTSNPN; CDR2 reads SVGIG (reference sequence). CDR3 size: 14 residues. The CDR3 here is CAWGAGPYTGELFF. The CDR3 nucleotides are TGTGCCTGGGGAGCGGGACCCTACACCGGGGAGCTGTTTTTT.

The J gene is TRBJ2-7, the V gene TRBV19; 8 bases match TRBD1. J lost 12 bases, V lost 9 bases, and 19 bases had no gene match. In germline, CDR1 is LNHDA, CDR2 SQIVND (reference sequence). There are 14 residues in the CDR3. CDR3 coding DNA: TGTGCCAGCAAAGACAGGGGCCCCCCCTACGGTCTGTACTTC. As protein: CASKDRGPPYGLYF.